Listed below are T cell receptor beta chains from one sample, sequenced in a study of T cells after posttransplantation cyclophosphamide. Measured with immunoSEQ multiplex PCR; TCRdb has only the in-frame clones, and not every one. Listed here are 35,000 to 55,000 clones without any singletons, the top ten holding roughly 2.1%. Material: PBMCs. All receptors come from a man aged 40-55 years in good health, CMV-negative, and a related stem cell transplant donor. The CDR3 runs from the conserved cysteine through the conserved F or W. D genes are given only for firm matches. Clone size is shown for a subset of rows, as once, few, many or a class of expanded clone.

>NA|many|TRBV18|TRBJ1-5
TGTGCCAGCTCGCGGGACAGCAATCAGCCCCAGCATTTT
CASSRDSNQPQHF
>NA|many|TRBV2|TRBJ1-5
TGTGCCAGCAGTGCCAACCGGGGTAACAATCAGCCCCAGCATTTT
CASSANRGNNQPQHF
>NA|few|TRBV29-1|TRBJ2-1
TGCAGCGTTGTGGGGGCTGCGGGAGTTGGGTTCTTC
CSVVGAAGVGFF
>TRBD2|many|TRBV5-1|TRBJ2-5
TGCGCCAGCAGCCCTAAGGGACTAGCGGGAGGAGAGACCCAGTACTTC
CASSPKGLAGGETQYF
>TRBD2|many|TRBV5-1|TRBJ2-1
TGCGCCAGCAGCTTGTCTAGCGGCTCCTACAATGAGCAGTTCTTC
CASSLSSGSYNEQFF
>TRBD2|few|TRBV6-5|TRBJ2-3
TGTGCCAGCAGTATGACTAGCGGGTCCACAGATACGCAGTATTTT
CASSMTSGSTDTQYF
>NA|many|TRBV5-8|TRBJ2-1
TGTGCCAGCAGCTTGTCGTCGCAGTTCTTC
CASSLSSQFF
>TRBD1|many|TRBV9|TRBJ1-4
TGTGCCAGCAGTGAAGGGGGCGCGACTAATGAAAAACTGTTTTTT
CASSEGGATNEKLFF
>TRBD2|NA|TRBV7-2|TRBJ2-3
TGTGCCAGCAGCCCGGGACTAGCGGGAGCAGATACGCAATATTTT
CASSPGLAGADTQYF
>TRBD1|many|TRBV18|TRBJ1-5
TGTGCCAGCTCTCCGACAGGGCATAGCAATCAGCCCCAGCATTTT
CASSPTGHSNQPQHF
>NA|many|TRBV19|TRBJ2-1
TGTGCCAGTAGGCCCGACAGGGGAGGGTACAATGAGCAGTTCTTC
CASRPDRGGYNEQFF
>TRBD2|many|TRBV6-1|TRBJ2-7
TGTGCCAGCAGTAGGGAGGGATCCTCCTACGAGCAGTACTTC
CASSREGSSYEQYF
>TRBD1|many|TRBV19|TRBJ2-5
TGTGCCAGTAGTATTGATCTCGGGACAGGGGAAGAGACCCAGTACTTC
CASSIDLGTGEETQYF
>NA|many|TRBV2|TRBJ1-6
TGTGCCAGCAGTGAATCGGTCTACAATTCACCCCTCCACTTT
CASSESVYNSPLHF
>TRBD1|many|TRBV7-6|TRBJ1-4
TGTGCCAGCAGCTTATATGCCCCGGGACAGGCTAATGAAAAACTGTTTTTT
CASSLYAPGQANEKLFF
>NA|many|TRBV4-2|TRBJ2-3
TGTGCCAGCAGCTATACGGGAGTTACAGATACGCAGTATTTT
CASSYTGVTDTQYF
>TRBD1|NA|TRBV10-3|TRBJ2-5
TGTGCCATGGGGGACAGGCAAGAGACCCAGTACTTC
CAMGDRQETQYF
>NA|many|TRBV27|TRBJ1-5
TGTGCCAGCAGTTTAGGAACCCCGGGTCAGCCCCAGCATTTT
CASSLGTPGQPQHF
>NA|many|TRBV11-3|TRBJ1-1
TGTGCCAGCAGCTTACAGGGAAACTCTGAAGCTTTCTTT
CASSLQGNSEAFF
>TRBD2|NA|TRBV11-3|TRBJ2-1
TGTGCCAGCAGCTTAGCACTAGCGGGAGGAGGTGAGCAGTTCTTC
CASSLALAGGGEQFF
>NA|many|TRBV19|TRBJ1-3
TGTGCCAGTAGTATTCCCGGTTTCTCTGGAAACACCATATATTTT
CASSIPGFSGNTIYF
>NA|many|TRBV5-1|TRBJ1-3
TGCGCCAGCAGCTTCGCCGGGGTCTCTGGAAACACCATATATTTT
CASSFAGVSGNTIYF
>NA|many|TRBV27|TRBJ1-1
TGTGCCAGCAGTTTAAGGGGGGGGACGAACACTGAAGCTTTCTTT
CASSLRGGTNTEAFF
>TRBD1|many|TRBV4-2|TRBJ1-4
TGTGCCAGCAGCCAATTGTCCGGGACAGTAGATGAAAAACTGTTTTTT
CASSQLSGTVDEKLFF
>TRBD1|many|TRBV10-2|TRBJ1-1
TGCGCCAGCAACCTCGGGACAGGGACTGAAGCTTTCTTT
CASNLGTGTEAFF
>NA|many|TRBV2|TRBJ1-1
TGTGCCAGCAGGGGCGGGGAACTGACTGAAGCTTTCTTT
CASRGGELTEAFF
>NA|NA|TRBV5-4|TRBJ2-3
TGTGCCAGCAGCGCCCGACTAGAAGCAGATACGCAGTATTTT
CASSARLEADTQYF
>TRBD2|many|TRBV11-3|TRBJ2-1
TGTGCCAGCAGCCCCATCGGGACTAGCGGGAGGTCTGAGCAGTTCTTC
CASSPIGTSGRSEQFF
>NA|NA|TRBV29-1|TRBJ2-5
TGCAGCGTAGGACACTCCAAAGAGACCCAGTACTTC
CSVGHSKETQYF
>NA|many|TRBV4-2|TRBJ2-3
TGTGCCAGCAGCCCGTCAACTAGAATAGTCAGCACAGATACGCAGTATTTT
CASSPSTRIVSTDTQYF
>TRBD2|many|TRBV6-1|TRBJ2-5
TGTGCCAGCAGTGAAACAGGACTAGCGGGGCAAGAGACCCAGTACTTC
CASSETGLAGQETQYF
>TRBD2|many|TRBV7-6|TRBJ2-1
TGTGCCAGCAGCTTAGTCTGGGCGGGACTAGCGGGAGGAATGGATGAGCAGTTCTTC
CASSLVWAGLAGGMDEQFF
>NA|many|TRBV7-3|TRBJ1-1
TGTGCCACCGGAGATCTACTAAACACTGAAGCTTTCTTT
CATGDLLNTEAFF
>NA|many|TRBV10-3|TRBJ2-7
TGTGCCATCAGTGTACAGGGTTCCTTCTACGAGCAGTACTTC
CAISVQGSFYEQYF
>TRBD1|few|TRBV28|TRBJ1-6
TGTGCCAGCAGTCCAGGGACAGGGGGCCGTAATTCACCCCTCCACTTT
CASSPGTGGRNSPLHF
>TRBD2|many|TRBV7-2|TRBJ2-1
TGTGCCAGCAGCTTATACGGACTAGCGGGAGAGGAGCAGTTCTTC
CASSLYGLAGEEQFF
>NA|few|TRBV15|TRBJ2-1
TGTGCCACCACTCCGTATCGTTATGACAATGAGCAGTTCTTC
CATTPYRYDNEQFF
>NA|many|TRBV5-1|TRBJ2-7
TGCGCCAGCAGCTTGTTAGTCGACTACGAGCAGTACTTC
CASSLLVDYEQYF
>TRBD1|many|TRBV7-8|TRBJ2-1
TGTGCCAGCAGCCTCGGACAGGGTGCGGTGCAGTTCTTC
CASSLGQGAVQFF
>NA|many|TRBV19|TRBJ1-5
TGTGCCACCTGCCGGGGGGGCCGGAGTAATCAGCCCCAGCATTTT
CATCRGGRSNQPQHF
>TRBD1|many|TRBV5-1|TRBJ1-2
TGCGCCAGCAGCTTTATGACAGGGACTAACTATGGCTACACCTTC
CASSFMTGTNYGYTF
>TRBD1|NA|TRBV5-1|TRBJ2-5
TGCGCCAGCAGCTCCGGACAGGGGGGCCAAGAGACCCAGTACTTC
CASSSGQGGQETQYF
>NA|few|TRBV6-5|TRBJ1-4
TGTGCCAGCAGTTATTCGACGGGGGATGGAGAAAAACTGTTTTTT
CASSYSTGDGEKLFF
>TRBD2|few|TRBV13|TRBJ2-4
TGTGCCAGCAGCTTAACTAGCGGGACCCGACCGCATGCCAAAAACATTCAGTACTTC
CASSLTSGTRPHAKNIQYF
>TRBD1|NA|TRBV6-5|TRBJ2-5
TGTGCCAGCAGCCATGACAGGGAAGAGACCCAGTACTTC
CASSHDREETQYF
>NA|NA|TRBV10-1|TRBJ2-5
TGCGCCAGCCAGGGCGTAGCCCTTAGGGAGACCCAGTACTTC
CASQGVALRETQYF
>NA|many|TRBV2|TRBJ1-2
TGTGCCAGCAGTTATACAGGGCCTAACTATGGCTACACCTTC
CASSYTGPNYGYTF
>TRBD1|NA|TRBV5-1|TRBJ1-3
TGCGCCAGCAGCTTGGTACAGGGGGCTGGAAACACCATATATTTT
CASSLVQGAGNTIYF
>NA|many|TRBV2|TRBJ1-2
TGTGCCAGCAGTGAAGGCGTTTGGGGAGGTGATGGCTACACCTTC
CASSEGVWGGDGYTF
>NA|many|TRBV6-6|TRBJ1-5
TGTGCCAGCAGTTTGACCCAGGATAGCAATCAGCCCCAGCATTTT
CASSLTQDSNQPQHF
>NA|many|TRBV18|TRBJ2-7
TGTGCCAGCTCACCAGAGGGGGTCCTCTCCTACGAGCAGTACTTC
CASSPEGVLSYEQYF
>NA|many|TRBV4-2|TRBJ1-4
TGTGCCAGCAGCCTCAAACCGGGTTCTGACGGTGAAAAACTGTTTTTT
CASSLKPGSDGEKLFF
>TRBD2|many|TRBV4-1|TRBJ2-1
TGCGCCAGCAGCCAGGCCGGGACTAGCGGGAGAGACAATGAGCAGTTCTTC
CASSQAGTSGRDNEQFF
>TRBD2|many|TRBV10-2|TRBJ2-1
TGCGCCAGCAGTGCCAGTGTCGCGGGGGGGGTAAACAATGAGCAGTTCTTC
CASSASVAGGVNNEQFF
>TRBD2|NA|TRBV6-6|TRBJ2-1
TGTGCCAGCAGTTACTCGGCTAGCGGGGGGGCGAATGAGCAGTTCTTC
CASSYSASGGANEQFF
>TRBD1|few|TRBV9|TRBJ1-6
TGTGCCAGCAGCGCCGCCGGGACAGGGGACTCACCCCTCCACTTT
CASSAAGTGDSPLHF
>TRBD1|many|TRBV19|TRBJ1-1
TGTGCCAGTAGTCCCAGGGGGTTCACTGAAGCTTTCTTT
CASSPRGFTEAFF
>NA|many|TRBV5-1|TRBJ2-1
TGCGCCAGCAGCTTGGGGGAGACCCAACACAATGAGCAGTTCTTC
CASSLGETQHNEQFF
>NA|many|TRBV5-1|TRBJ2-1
TGCGCCAGCAGCCCGGGCGGGAACAATGAGCAGTTCTTC
CASSPGGNNEQFF